The sequence of this TCR beta chain was determined in a study of control samples from healthy donors and cancer patients. The ends were cut back, 1 base at V and 1 base at J, with 7 bases in the middle. Germline-derived CDR1 and CDR2 are LGHNA and YNFKEQ. There are 14 residues in the CDR3. The data were produced by immunoSEQ multiplex PCR, yet TCRdb's version contains in-frame clones alone and is incomplete. The sample lists 100,000 to 150,000 clones; 90% were seen once. This clone has a handful of counts. Sequenced: blood. The chain carries TRBV4-2 and TRBJ1-1; D is perhaps TRBD1 (6 bases). The TCR was taken from a man aged 40-50 years in good health. CDR3 in amino acids: CASSQGTENTEAFF. The CDR3 DNA is TGTGCCAGCAGCCAAGGGACAGAGAACACTGAAGCTTTCTTT.